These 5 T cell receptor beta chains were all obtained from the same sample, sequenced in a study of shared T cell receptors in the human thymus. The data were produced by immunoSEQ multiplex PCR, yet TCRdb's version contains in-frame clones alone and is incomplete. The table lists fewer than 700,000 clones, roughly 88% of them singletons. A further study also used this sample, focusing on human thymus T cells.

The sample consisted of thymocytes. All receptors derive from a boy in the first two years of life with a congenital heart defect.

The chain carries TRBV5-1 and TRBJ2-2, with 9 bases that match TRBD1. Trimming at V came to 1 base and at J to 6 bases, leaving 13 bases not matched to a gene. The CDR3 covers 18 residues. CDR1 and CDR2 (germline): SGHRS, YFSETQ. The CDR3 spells CASSLIGHRGPWAGELFF. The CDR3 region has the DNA TGCGCCAGCAGCTTGATCGGGCACAGGGGGCCTTGGGCCGGGGAGCTGTTTTTT. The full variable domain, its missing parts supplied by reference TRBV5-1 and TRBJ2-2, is KAGVTQTPRYLIKTRGQQVTLSCSPISGHRSVSWYQQTPGQGLQFLFEYFSETQRNKGNFPGRFSGRQFSNSRSEMNVSTLELGDSALYLCASSLIGHRGPWAGELFFGEGSRLTVL.

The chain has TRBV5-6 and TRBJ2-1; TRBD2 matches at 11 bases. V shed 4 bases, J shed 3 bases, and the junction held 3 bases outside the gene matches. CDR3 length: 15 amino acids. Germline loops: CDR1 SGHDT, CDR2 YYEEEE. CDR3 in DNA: TGTGCCAGCAGCGGGACTAGCGGCAACTACAATGAGCAGTTCTTC. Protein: CASSGTSGNYNEQFF. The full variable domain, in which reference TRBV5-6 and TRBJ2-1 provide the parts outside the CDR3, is DAGVTQSPTHLIKTRGQQVTLRCSPKSGHDTVSWYQQALGQGPQFIFQYYEEEERQRGNFPDRFSGHQFPNYSSELNVNALLLGDSALYLCASSGTSGNYNEQFFGPGTRLTVL.

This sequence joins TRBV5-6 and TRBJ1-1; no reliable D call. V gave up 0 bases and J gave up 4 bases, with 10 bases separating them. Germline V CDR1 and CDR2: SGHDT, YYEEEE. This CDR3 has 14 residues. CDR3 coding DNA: TGTGCCAGCAGCTTGGGCGGGAAGGGCACTGAAGCTTTCTTT. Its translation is CASSLGGKGTEAFF.

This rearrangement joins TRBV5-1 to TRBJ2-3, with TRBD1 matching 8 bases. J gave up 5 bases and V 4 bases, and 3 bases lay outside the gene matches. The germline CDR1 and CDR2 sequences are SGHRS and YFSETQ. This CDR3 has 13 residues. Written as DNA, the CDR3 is TGCGCCAGCAGCATACAGGGGGAAGATACGCAGTATTTT. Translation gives CASSIQGEDTQYF.

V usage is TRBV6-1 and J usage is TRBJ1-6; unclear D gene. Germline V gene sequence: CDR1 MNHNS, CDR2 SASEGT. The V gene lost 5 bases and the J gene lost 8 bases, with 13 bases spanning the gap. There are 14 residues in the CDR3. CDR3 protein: CASSPAGGHSPLHF. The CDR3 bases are TGTGCCAGCAGTCCTGCAGGAGGGCATTCACCCCTCCACTTT.